These 31 T cell receptor beta chains came from one sample sequenced in a study of regulatory T cells in long-lasting Graves disease. The time point denotes: newly diagnosed GD, antithyroid drugs for less than 3 months. The TCR library used RNA extracted from PBMCs. HTBI primers from iRepertoire and Arm-PCR of CDR3 regions yielded the TCR beta libraries. MiXCR, applied by TCRdb to the multiplex PCR reads, yields one record per CDR3 protein. The sample holds under 450,000 distinct CDR3 sequences, 10% to 15% seen once. These data also featured in a second study, about T cells in Graves' hyperthyroidism and ophthalmopathy.

This specimen was peripheral blood mononuclear cells (PBMCs), taken at new diagnosis, from a patient treated with antithyroid drugs. Source of these receptors: a woman aged 18-29 years with Graves disease.

The genes are TRBV3-2 and TRBJ2-1; TRBD2 is the table's D call, not checked against the DNA. TRBV3-2 is marked as a pseudogene. This CDR3 region has 22 residues. The DNA for the CDR3 is TGTGCCAGCAGCCAAGATAATAAGGAGGAGCGGAACTACATATATTTCTACAATGAGCAGTTCTTC. Protein sequence: CASSQDNKEERNYIYFYNEQFF.

This clonotype was found many times. CDR3 in amino acids: CASMGRGNTEAFF. CDR3 coding DNA: TGTGCCAGCATGGGCAGAGGGAACACTGAAGCTTTCTTT. This chain connects TRBV6-2 or TRBV6-3 to TRBJ1-1; no clear D gene. With 7 bases removed from V and 1 base from J, the gap between germline ends came to 10 bases. Germline lookup yields CDR1 MNHEY and CDR2 SVGEGT. CDR3 length equals 13 residues.

This chain joins TRBV6-1 and TRBJ1-2; TRBD1 might be the D (5 bases). This CDR3 region has 15 residues. Trimming removed 7 bases at V and 3 bases at J, with 18 bases between. CDR1 is MNHNS and CDR2 is SASEGT in the germline V gene. The CDR3 region is CASKRGRAEDYGYTF. The DNA for the CDR3 is TGTGCCAGCAAAAGGGGCAGGGCGGAAGACTATGGCTACACCTTC.

J is TRBJ2-4 and V is TRBV6-5, with D perhaps matching TRBD2 (5 bases). There are 17 residues in the CDR3. V dropped 4 bases and J dropped 6 bases, with 22 bases sitting between them. The V gene's germline CDR1 is MNHEY and CDR2 SVGAGI. The CDR3 coding sequence is TGTGCCAGCAGTTCGAAGACACCGCAACGGGAAAGAAACATTCAGTACTTC. Protein: CASSSKTPQRERNIQYF.

The J gene is TRBJ1-2, the V gene TRBV7-9; 7 bases agree with TRBD1. The CDR3 length is 12 residues. Losses at the gene ends were 5 bases for V and 11 bases for J; bases not matched to a gene: 8. The V gene's germline CDR1 is SEHNR and CDR2 FQNEAQ (reference sequence). CDR3 residues: CASSRHDRDYTF. The CDR3 DNA sequence: TGTGCCAGCAGCCGACACGACAGGGATTACACCTTC.

Many counts were recorded for this clonotype. The chain employs TRBV6-1 and TRBJ1-5; no clear D gene. Germline CDR1 is MNHNS and CDR2 is SASEGT. Between the trimmed V and J ends, which lost 6 bases and 5 bases, there was a span of 17 bases. The CDR3 has 15 residues. The CDR3 sequence is CASSGFQSPYQPQHF. In DNA, the CDR3 is TGTGCCAGCAGCGGATTCCAGTCGCCTTATCAGCCCCAGCATTTT.

Many counts were recorded for this clonotype. The V gene is TRBV24-1, the J gene TRBJ2-3; 9 nucleotides line up with TRBD2. This CDR3 spans 13 amino acids. V lost 9 bases to trimming and J lost 3 bases; unmatched junction nucleotides: 3. Germline loops: CDR1 KGHDR, CDR2 SFDVKD. This CDR3 reads CATGGGGTDTQYF. As DNA, the CDR3 is TGTGCCACCGGCGGGGGGGGGACAGATACGCAGTATTTT.

The CDR3 loop reads CASSAGYGKETQYF. CDR3 DNA sequence: TGTGCCAGTAGTGCGGGGTACGGGAAGGAGACCCAGTACTTC. The V and J genes are TRBV19 and TRBJ2-5, with TRBD2 as a possible D gene (6 bases). Trimming removed 5 bases at V and 5 bases at J, with 15 bases between. CDR3 length equals 14 residues. From germline, CDR1 is LNHDA and CDR2 SQIVND (reference sequence).

This clonotype was counted only a few times. The CDR3 coding sequence is TGCAGCGTACGAGACGGCTACGAGCAGTACGTC. As protein: CSVRDGYEQYV. This chain uses TRBV29-1 with TRBJ2-7; the D is unclear. CDR3 length: 11 amino acids. Per germline, CDR1 SQVTM and CDR2 ANQGSEA. The V and J ends lost 6 bases and 3 bases respectively, with 9 bases between them.

This clonotype was seen ten or more times. J is TRBJ2-7 and V is TRBV20-1; 7 positions match TRBD2. The CDR3 extends over 14 amino acids. CDR1 and CDR2 from the germline V gene are DFQATT and SNEGSKA (reference sequence). J lost 1 base, V lost 4 bases, and 7 bases had no gene match. The CDR3 DNA is TGCAGTGCTACCCACGCTAGCGGATCCTACGAGCAGTACTTC. This encodes CSATHASGSYEQYF.

This clonotype has a count of ten or more. V usage is TRBV4-1 and J usage is TRBJ2-7, with 12 bases fitting TRBD2. The germline V gene has CDR1 MGHRA and CDR2 YSYEKL. V shed 4 bases, J shed 4 bases, and the junction held 11 bases outside the gene matches. The length of the CDR3 is 17 residues. This CDR3 is CASSLTLRTSGTYEQYF. As DNA, the CDR3 is TGCGCCAGCAGCCTTACCCTCAGGACTAGCGGGACTTACGAGCAGTACTTC.

This clonotype occurred many times. This chain links TRBV12-5 with TRBJ2-7; D is ambiguous. Germline V CDR1 and CDR2: LGHNT, FRNRAP. The CDR3 is 15 residues long. V was shortened by 1 base and J by 3 bases, with 13 bases between the two germline ends. The CDR3 nucleotides read TGTGCTAGTGGTTTGGGTGACCCGAGGTACTACGAGCAGTACGTC. Amino acid sequence: CASGLGDPRYYEQYV.

This clonotype occurred many times. This chain uses TRBV28 with TRBJ1-5, with D uncertain. Germline CDR1 reads MDHEN; CDR2 reads SYDVKM. V lost 5 bases to trimming and J lost 4 bases, with 3 bases between them. This CDR3 spans 11 amino acids. The CDR3, as DNA: TGTGCCAGCAGTACGAATCAGCCCCAGCATTTT. Amino acids: CASSTNQPQHF. Full variable domain (missing parts from reference TRBV28 and TRBJ1-5): DVKVTQSSRYLVKRTGEKVFLECVQDMDHENMFWYRQDPGLGLRLIYFSYDVKMKEKGDIPEGYSVSREKKERFSLILESASTNQTSMYLCASSTNQPQHFGDGTRLSIL.

This clonotype was seen ten or more times. In DNA, the CDR3 is TGTGCCAGCAGTATCTCCAGGGGGCTGACTGAAGCTTTCTTT. It translates to CASSISRGLTEAFF. The V and J genes are TRBV27 and TRBJ1-1; TRBD1 agrees at 8 bases. Germline V gene lookup returns CDR1 MNHEY and CDR2 SMNVEV (reference sequence). The CDR3 sequence is 14 residues long. J gave up 5 bases and V 5 bases, and 7 bases lay outside the gene matches.

This clonotype was observed a handful of times. The J gene is TRBJ2-1, the V gene TRBV20-1; 8 bases fit TRBD2. CDR3 length: 13 amino acids. V was pared by 3 bases and J by 7 bases, with 5 bases of the junction left unmatched. From germline, CDR1 is DFQATT and CDR2 SNEGSKA (reference sequence). The CDR3 bases are TGCAGTGCTAGCGGGAGGGCCCAGAATGAGCAGTTCTTC. Protein product: CSASGRAQNEQFF.

For this clonotype: It is likely a read error, because the conserved phenylalanine at the end of the CDR3 is missing. The chain is built from TRBV7-2 and TRBJ2-1, with 11 bases that match TRBD2. Germline CDR1 SGHTA, CDR2 FQGNSA. This CDR3 has 14 amino acids. CDR3 loop: CASSVAGGANEQFS. For the CDR3, the DNA is TGTGCCAGCAGCGTAGCGGGAGGGGCTAATGAGCAGTTCTCC.

The J gene is TRBJ2-1, the V gene TRBV29-1; TRBD2 matches at 11 bases. The J segment lost 7 bases and the V segment lost 4 bases, leaving 9 bases of the junction unmatched. This CDR3 contains 15 residues. Germline values: CDR1 SQVTM, CDR2 ANQGSEA. The CDR3 loop is CSVVFLAGGWNEQFF. CDR3 in DNA: TGCAGCGTTGTTTTTCTAGCGGGAGGTTGGAATGAGCAGTTCTTC.

The rearrangement links TRBV4-1 to TRBJ2-5; D call uncertain. Germline V CDR1 and CDR2: MGHRA, YSYEKL. The CDR3 covers 14 residues. Deletions cut 4 bases from V and 5 bases from J, with 14 bases between. The CDR3 protein is CASSLLENRETQYF. The CDR3 nucleotides are TGCGCCAGCAGCCTTCTCGAAAACCGGGAGACCCAGTACTTC.

This clonotype was observed at least ten times. V gene TRBV24-1 combines with J gene TRBJ2-1; D call uncertain. Germline CDR1 and CDR2: KGHDR and SFDVKD. This CDR3 is built from 19 residues. V gave up 0 bases and J gave up 0 bases, with 17 bases separating them. In nucleotides, the CDR3 is TGTGCCACCAGTGATTTGTTACGTCTAAAACCCAACTCCTACAATGAGCAGTTCTTC. This encodes CATSDLLRLKPNSYNEQFF.

Details on this clonotype: This CDR3 fails to terminate in the conserved phenylalanine or tryptophan, so it likely reflects a read error. The chain links TRBV10-1 to TRBJ2-2; D unresolved. Germline V gives CDR1 WNHNN, CDR2 SYGVQD (reference sequence). The CDR3 length is 14 residues. V lost 0 bases and J lost 1, with 3 bases in between. DNA of the CDR3: TGCGCCAGCAGTGAGTCGAAGAACACCGGGGAGCTGTTTTAT. It specifies CASSESKNTGELFY.

This clonotype has a count of ten or more. The chain uses TRBV20-1 and TRBJ2-5; 7 nucleotides align to TRBD2. The CDR3 runs 16 residues. From germline, CDR1 is DFQATT and CDR2 SNEGSKA (reference sequence). J was trimmed by 4 bases and V by 7 bases; bases with no gene match: 18. This CDR3 is CSGRGAGELHLETQYF. CDR3 sequence (DNA): TGCAGTGGGCGTGGGGCGGGAGAACTACATTTAGAGACCCAGTACTTC.

This clonotype was detected many times. The V call is TRBV6-5, the J call TRBJ1-4, with D perhaps TRBD1 (6 bases). Trimming pared 0 bases from V and 5 bases from J, leaving 13 bases between. CDR1 and CDR2 (germline): MNHEY, SVGAGI. This CDR3 contains 16 residues. The CDR3 protein is CASSYSAGATNEKLFF. DNA of the CDR3: TGTGCCAGCAGTTACTCGGCGGGGGCTACGAATGAAAAACTGTTTTTT.

This clonotype showed up many times. The chain couples TRBV12-3 or TRBV12-4 to TRBJ1-2; 8 bases agree with TRBD1. V was clipped by 4 bases and J by 6 bases; unmatched bases: 7. The CDR3 extends over 14 amino acids. The DNA for the CDR3 is TGTGCCAGCAGTTCAGGGGGCGCAGTGAATGGCTACACCTTC. Protein: CASSSGGAVNGYTF.

Remarks on this clonotype: An end of the junction does not agree with germline; a read error may underlie this. The rearrangement links TRBV24-1 to TRBJ2-1, with 7 bases fitting TRBD2. CDR1 and CDR2 from the germline V gene are KGHDR and SFDVKD. The CDR3 consists of 16 residues. The CDR3 DNA sequence: TGTGCCGCCAGTGATTTCTACGCGGGAGTGGGCAATGAGCAGTTCTTC. This encodes CAASDFYAGVGNEQFF.

The table lists this clonotype with many counts. This chain joins TRBV5-8 and TRBJ2-1; 8 bases fit TRBD1. Germline V lookup: CDR1 SGHTS, CDR2 YDEGEE. The CDR3 extends over 15 amino acids. V lost 3 bases, J lost 9 bases, and 11 bases stayed unmatched. The CDR3 coding sequence is TGTGCCAGCAGCTCTTCTGGACAGGGATTAGTTGAGCAGTTCTTC. Its translation: CASSSSGQGLVEQFF.

There are many counts of this clonotype. The chain couples TRBV20-1 to TRBJ1-1, with D perhaps TRBD1 (5 bases). The CDR3 has 14 amino acids. V was cut by 6 bases and J by 4 bases, with 18 bases left in between. Germline V lookup: CDR1 DFQATT, CDR2 SNEGSKA (reference sequence). CDR3 DNA sequence: TGCAGTGCGGAACAGGACGCGGGTGCCACTGAAGCTTTCTTT. Its translation: CSAEQDAGATEAFF.

The chain couples TRBV29-1 to TRBJ1-4; 7 bases fit TRBD1. This CDR3 has 12 residues. CDR1 is SQVTM, CDR2 ANQGSEA, per germline. The CDR3 bases are TGCGCGCGTTGGGTTGGGGCAGGGGGTTTGTTTTTT. It encodes CARWVGAGGLFF.

This clonotype has a count of ten or more. The rearrangement joins TRBV27 to TRBJ2-7; 9 bases agree with TRBD1. The CDR3 contains 16 residues. V lost 2 bases to trimming and J lost 3 bases; unmatched junction nucleotides: 8. Germline V gene lookup returns CDR1 MNHEY and CDR2 SMNVEV (reference sequence). In nucleotides, the CDR3 is TGTGCCAGCAGTTTACGTGGCCTGACAGGGGGCTACGAGCAGTACTTC. Translation gives CASSLRGLTGGYEQYF.

The CDR3 bases are TGTGCCAGCAGCCAACCTACAGGGGTAGAAGAGACCCAGTACTTC. It encodes CASSQPTGVEETQYF. The chain couples TRBV4-2 to TRBJ2-7; 7 bases agree with TRBD1. The J call may be incorrect, as the DNA end agrees better with TRBJ2-5. This CDR3 is 15 amino acids long. Germline CDR1 is LGHNA and CDR2 is YNFKEQ.

This clonotype was recorded at least ten times. The chain joins TRBV29-1 to TRBJ1-1; D perhaps matches TRBD1 (6 bases). V dropped 5 bases and J dropped 4 bases, with 11 bases sitting between them. Germline-derived CDR1 and CDR2 are SQVTM and ANQGSEA. This CDR3 has 12 residues. The CDR3 nucleotides read TGCAGCGTTCCCGAGGGGGGCACTGAAGCTTTCTTT. Encoded protein: CSVPEGGTEAFF.

The rearrangement joins TRBV6-2 or TRBV6-3 to TRBJ1-1; tentative D call: TRBD1 (6 bases). V shed 4 bases and J shed 3 bases, with 12 bases lying between them. CDR3 length equals 14 residues. CDR1 and CDR2 from the germline V gene are MNHEY and SVGEGT. CDR3 in DNA: TGTGCCAGCAGTTTAAGGGGGACGTACACTGAAGCTTTCTTT. Translation gives CASSLRGTYTEAFF.